This is a list of T cell receptor beta chains from one sample in a study of CD8 T cells in ankylosing spondylitis. TCRdb recomputed calls from the 5' RACE reads with MiXCR, one row per CDR3 protein. This table has some 840,000 distinct CDR3 sequences, 12% appearing once. Sequencing was carried out using blood, either unsorted or a sorted T cell fraction (not recorded which). The receptors come from a male donor with ankylosing spondylitis. Each CDR3 is given with its conserved first and last residue. A D gene is named only where the DNA matches it firmly. Rows may omit the clone size; those that give it use once, few, many or a size class.

D gene | clone size | J gene | V gene | CDR3 protein | CDR3 DNA
NA | NA | TRBJ1-6 | TRBV28 | CASSLIEYNSPLHF | TGTGCCAGCAGTTTAATTGAGTATAATTCACCCCTCCACTTT
TRBD1 | few | TRBJ1-2 | TRBV7-2 | CASSSGRQGPNYGYTF | TGTGCCAGCAGTTCCGGGAGACAGGGCCCTAACTATGGCTACACCTTC
NA | few | TRBJ2-1 | TRBV7-2 | CASSLFTGSSYNEQFF | TGTGCCAGCAGCTTATTTACTGGGAGCTCCTACAATGAGCAGTTCTTC
TRBD2 | few | TRBJ2-3 | TRBV15 | CATSRGPPPGLSTDTQYF | TGTGCCACCAGCAGGGGTCCACCTCCGGGACTATCCACAGATACGCAGTATTTT
TRBD1 | NA | TRBJ2-3 | TRBV29-1 | CSANRGLSDTQYF | TGCAGCGCAAACAGGGGGCTATCAGATACGCAGTATTTT
TRBD2 | few | TRBJ2-1 | TRBV20-1 | CSARVLRGGRSNEQFF | TGCAGTGCTAGAGTTCTCCGGGGGGGCCGAAGCAATGAGCAGTTCTTC
NA | few | TRBJ2-7 | TRBV5-1 | CASSSSGAIRYEQYF | TGCGCCAGCAGCTCCTCTGGGGCCATAAGGTACGAGCAGTACTTC
TRBD2 | NA | TRBJ2-2 | TRBV4-2 | CASSQEIAGLVPAGELFF | TGTGCCAGCAGCCAAGAAATAGCGGGTCTAGTTCCGGCCGGGGAGCTGTTTTTT
NA | few | TRBJ1-4 | TRBV10-3 | CAIGGAANEKLFF | TGTGCCATCGGAGGGGCGGCTAATGAAAAACTGTTTTTT
NA | few | TRBJ1-2 | TRBV5-1 | CASSIRAGGYGYTF | TGCGCCAGCAGCATCAGGGCTGGCGGCTATGGCTACACCTTC
NA | NA | TRBJ2-7 | TRBV6-2/TRBV6-3 | CASNLGRGTKDF | TGTGCCAGCAATCTCGGGAGAGGGACCAAGGACTTC
TRBD2 | NA | TRBJ2-3 | TRBV28 | CASSLPSGGSDTQYF | TGTGCCAGCAGTTTACCTAGCGGGGGCTCGGATACGCAGTATTTT
TRBD1 | many | TRBJ1-2 | TRBV12-3/TRBV12-4 | CASRPGQGDGYTF | TGTGCCAGCAGACCTGGACAGGGGGATGGCTACACCTTC
NA | NA | TRBJ2-2 | TRBV5-1 | CASSLLASENTGELFF | TGCGCCAGCAGCTTACTGGCGAGCGAGAACACCGGGGAGCTGTTTTTT
NA | NA | TRBJ2-7 | TRBV6-2/TRBV6-3 | CASSFYRGGYEQYF | TGTGCCAGCAGTTTCTACAGGGGAGGATACGAGCAGTACTTC
TRBD1 | many | TRBJ2-2 | TRBV12-3/TRBV12-4 | CASRPDRVSDTGELFF | TGTGCCAGCAGACCCGACAGGGTGTCGGACACCGGGGAGCTGTTTTTT
TRBD1 | few | TRBJ2-5 | TRBV29-1 | CSVAGDRGPQETQYF | TGCAGCGTTGCCGGAGACAGGGGTCCCCAAGAGACCCAGTACTTC
NA | many | TRBJ2-1 | TRBV14 | CASSQAVKTAYNEQFF | TGTGCCAGCAGCCAAGCGGTTAAGACAGCCTACAATGAGCAGTTCTTC